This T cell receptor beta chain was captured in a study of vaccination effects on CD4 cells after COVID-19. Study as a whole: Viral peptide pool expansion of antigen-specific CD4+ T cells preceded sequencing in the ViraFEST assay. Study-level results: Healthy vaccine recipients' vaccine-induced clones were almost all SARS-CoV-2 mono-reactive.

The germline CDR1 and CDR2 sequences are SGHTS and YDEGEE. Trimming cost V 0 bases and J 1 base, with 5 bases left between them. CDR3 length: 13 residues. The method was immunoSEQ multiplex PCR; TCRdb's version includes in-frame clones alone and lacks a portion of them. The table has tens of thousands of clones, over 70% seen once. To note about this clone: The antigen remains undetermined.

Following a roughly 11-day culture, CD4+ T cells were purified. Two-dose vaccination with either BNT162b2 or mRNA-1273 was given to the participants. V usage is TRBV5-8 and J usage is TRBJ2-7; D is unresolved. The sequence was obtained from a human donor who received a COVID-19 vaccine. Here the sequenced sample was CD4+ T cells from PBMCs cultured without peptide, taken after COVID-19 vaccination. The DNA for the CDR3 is TGTGCCAGCAGCTTGGCAGTTTCCTACGAGCAGTACGTC. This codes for CASSLAVSYEQYV.